This passage covers 27 T cell receptor beta chains from one sample sequenced in a study of read filtering for tumor transcriptome and immune sequencing. The library was built from roughly 400 ng RNA with molecular barcoded adaptors for alpha/delta and beta/gamma chains. Each CDR3 protein gets one entry after TCRdb re-called the reads with MiXCR. The sample holds nearly 60,000 distinct CDR3 sequences; 9% to 15% are singletons and the top ten take 16%. Sequences were obtained from a population of CD138-negative cells sorted from bone marrow. These receptor sequences come from a donor at least 40 years old with multiple myeloma.

This clonotype was counted ten times or more. The chain uses TRBV5-1 and TRBJ2-5; no firm D call. Germline CDR1 is SGHRS and CDR2 is YFSETQ. V was cut by 0 bases and J by 1 base, with 7 bases left in between. This CDR3 region has 14 residues. The CDR3 DNA sequence: TGCGCCAGCAGCTTGGGGGTGACCCAAGAGACCCAGTACTTC. This translates into CASSLGVTQETQYF.

This clonotype has just a few counts. No conserved phenylalanine or tryptophan is present at the end of the CDR3, so a read error is the likely explanation. V usage is TRBV24-1 and J usage is TRBJ2-5; tentative D call: TRBD1 (8 bases). V lost 3 bases to trimming and J lost 3 bases, with 16 bases between them. The CDR3 covers 16 residues. The germline CDR1 and CDR2 sequences are KGHDR and SFDVKD. The CDR3 spells CATSDSRTGREETQYL. The CDR3, as DNA: TGTGCCACCAGTGATAGCAGGACAGGGAGGGAAGAGACCCAGTACCTC.

This clonotype was seen many times. V gene TRBV6-5 combines with J gene TRBJ2-5; 9 positions agree with TRBD2. V lost 6 bases and J lost 7; bases outside the gene matches: 9. The length of the CDR3 is 14 residues. CDR1 is MNHEY and CDR2 is SVGAGI in the germline V gene. Written as DNA, the CDR3 is TGTGCCAGCAGCTTAGCGGGGGTCCAGGGGACCCAGTACTTC. Protein: CASSLAGVQGTQYF.

Comment on this clonotype: A much larger clone sits a single nucleotide away, making a read error possible. J is TRBJ2-3 and V is TRBV2; D not certain. Germline CDR1 SNHLY, CDR2 FYNNEI. This CDR3 is built from 11 residues. Between the trimmed V and J ends, which lost 10 bases and 4 bases, there was a span of 9 bases. CDR3 coding DNA: TGTGCCACCAGAACCGCAGATACGCAGTATTTT. Protein: CATRTADTQYF. Supplemented by reference TRBV2 and TRBJ2-3, the full variable domain reads EPEVTQTPSHQVTQMGQEVILRCVPISNHLYFYWYRQILGQKVEFLVSFYNNEISEKSEIFDDQFSVERPDGSNFTLKIRSTKLEDSAMYFCATRTADTQYFGPGTRLTVL.

V gene TRBV29-1 combines with J gene TRBJ1-3, with a weak D call TRBD1 (6 bases). Between the trimmed V and J ends, which lost 7 bases and 0 bases, there was a span of 7 bases. Germline lookup yields CDR1 SQVTM and CDR2 ANQGSEA. This CDR3 spans 12 amino acids. The CDR3 DNA reads TGCAGCGGGACAGTCTCTGGAAACACCATATATTTT. This sequence encodes CSGTVSGNTIYF.

This clonotype was observed many times. CDR3 in amino acids: CAWSGLGQGDYGYTF. DNA for the CDR3: TGTGCCTGGAGTGGTCTGGGACAGGGGGACTATGGCTACACCTTC. This chain joins TRBV30 and TRBJ1-2, with 11 nucleotides matching TRBD1. J was trimmed by 3 bases and V by 1 base; bases with no gene match: 4. CDR1 and CDR2 (germline): GTSNPN, SVGIG (reference sequence). The CDR3 is 15 residues long.

Concerning this clonotype itself: This may arise from a read error, as a much more abundant clone is one base away. The chain uses TRBV29-1 and TRBJ2-3; tentatively, D is TRBD1 or TRBD2 (5 bases each). Germline CDR1 reads SQVTM; CDR2 reads ANQGSEA. The CDR3 spans 15 residues. The CDR3 is CSVEDRDGATDTPYF. In nucleotides, the CDR3 is TGCAGCGTTGAAGACAGGGACGGGGCCACAGATACGCCGTATTTT.

This clonotype was observed at least ten times. V usage is TRBV5-8 and J usage is TRBJ2-1, with D perhaps TRBD2 (6 bases). Trimming stripped 5 bases from V and 8 bases from J, with 23 bases between. From germline, CDR1 is SGHTS and CDR2 YDEGEE. The length of the CDR3 is 16 residues. The CDR3 DNA sequence: TGTGCCAGCAGTTACAGTAGGATCGGGGGAGGCGATGAGCAGTTCTTC. It yields the protein CASSYSRIGGGDEQFF.

This clonotype was counted between two and nine times. The genes are TRBV3-1 and TRBJ1-1; 7 nucleotides match TRBD1. Trimming at V came to 8 bases and at J to 1 base, leaving 10 bases not matched to a gene. CDR3 length: 15 residues. Looked up from germline, CDR1 is LGHDT and CDR2 is YNNKEL (reference sequence). For the CDR3, the DNA is TGTGCCAGCGGAGCCAGTGACAGGGCGAACACTGAAGCTTTCTTT. As protein: CASGASDRANTEAFF.

Details on this clonotype: A much larger clone differs by one base, so this may be a read error. The chain uses TRBV12-3 or TRBV12-4 and TRBJ2-5, with a possible D match to TRBD2 (5 bases). The CDR3 runs 12 residues. Trimming took 5 bases from V and 5 from J, leaving 9 bases between them. DNA of the CDR3: TGTGCCAGCAGTCCCCCGGGGGAGACCCAGTACTTC. Its protein is CASSPPGETQYF.

This clonotype was recorded many times. V is TRBV20-1 and J is TRBJ1-2; D might be TRBD1 (6 bases). There are 13 residues in the CDR3. Germline V gives CDR1 DFQATT, CDR2 SNEGSKA (reference sequence). Deletions cut 6 bases from V and 4 bases from J, with 15 bases between. In nucleotides, the CDR3 is TGCAGTGCCCCAGAACAGGGTTCCTATGGCTACACCTTC. As protein: CSAPEQGSYGYTF.

About this clonotype: A single base separates this from a much larger clone, so it may be a read error. This chain uses TRBV2 with TRBJ2-1; D not resolved. CDR1 is SNHLY and CDR2 is FYNNEI in the germline V gene. V shed 6 bases and J shed 10 bases, with 10 bases lying between them. The CDR3 spans 11 residues. CDR3 protein: CASSVQKEQFF. The DNA for the CDR3 is TGTGCCAGCAGCGTCCAAAAGGAGCAGTTCTTC.

This clonotype was detected many times. The chain is built from TRBV5-5 and TRBJ2-3; maybe TRBD1 (6 bases). V lost 4 bases and J 2 bases, leaving 11 bases between the germline ends. CDR1 SGHKS and CDR2 YYEKEE come from the germline V gene (reference sequence). CDR3 length: 14 amino acids. The CDR3 nucleotides are TGTGCCAGCAGCCTGGACAGAACCACAGATACGCAGTATTTT. Encoded protein: CASSLDRTTDTQYF.

In its sample, this clonotype was seen many times. V usage is TRBV12-3 or TRBV12-4 and J usage is TRBJ2-5; the D is unclear. The CDR3 runs 14 residues. V lost 6 bases and J 3 bases, leaving 14 bases between the germline ends. CDR3 nucleotides: TGTGCCAGCAGCCGATTGGTAGCCAAAGAGACCCAGTACTTC. Translating gives CASSRLVAKETQYF.

This clonotype showed up many times. V is TRBV7-9 and J is TRBJ2-7, with 14 nucleotides matching TRBD2. Trimming cost V 3 bases and J 6 bases; bases outside gene matches: 4. The CDR3 runs 15 residues. Per the germline V gene, CDR1 is SEHNR and CDR2 is FQNEAQ (reference sequence). CDR3 amino acids: CASSLTSGGAAEQYF. DNA of the CDR3: TGTGCCAGCAGCTTGACTAGCGGGGGGGCGGCCGAGCAGTACTTC.

Notes on this clonotype: A much larger clone lies one base from this, so it may be a read error. This CDR3 fails to terminate in the conserved phenylalanine or tryptophan, so it likely reflects a read error. The chain links TRBV10-3 to TRBJ1-5; 7 nucleotides line up with TRBD1. In germline, CDR1 is ENHRY, CDR2 SYGVKD. The CDR3 contains 13 residues. With V trimmed by 2 bases and J by 5 bases, 0 bases remained unmatched. The CDR3 is CAISEDRDQPQHL. The DNA for the CDR3 is TGTGCCATCAGTGAGGACAGGGATCAGCCCCAGCATCTT.

This clonotype was detected ten times or more. The chain carries TRBV7-9 and TRBJ1-1, with D uncertain. This CDR3 region has 14 residues. The V end was cut by 6 bases, the J end by 1 base, with 12 bases between. Looked up from germline, CDR1 is SEHNR and CDR2 is FQNEAQ (reference sequence). The chain's CDR3 is CASRRASGNTEAFF. For the CDR3, the DNA is TGTGCCAGCAGAAGGGCGTCAGGGAACACTGAAGCTTTCTTT. Supplemented by reference TRBV7-9 and TRBJ1-1, the full variable domain reads DTGVSQNPRHKITKRGQNVTFRCDPISEHNRLYWYRQTLGQGPEFLTYFQNEAQLEKSRLLSDRFSAERPKGSFSTLEIQRTEQGDSAMYLCASRRASGNTEAFFGQGTRLTVV.

This clonotype was seen repeatedly, ten times or more. The chain couples TRBV5-1 to TRBJ1-1, with 7 positions matching TRBD1. The CDR3 is 16 amino acids. Germline CDR1 reads SGHRS; CDR2 reads YFSETQ. Unmatched junction bases numbered 11, after V lost 5 bases and J lost 1 base. CDR3 loop: CASRPAPGQRNTEAFF. DNA for the CDR3: TGCGCCAGCAGACCTGCTCCGGGACAGAGGAACACTGAAGCTTTCTTT.

In its sample, this clonotype was seen many times. The V call is TRBV18, the J call TRBJ2-1; 8 bases are shared with TRBD2. The germline V gene encodes CDR1 KGHSH and CDR2 LQKENI. V lost 3 bases to trimming and J lost 0 bases; unmatched junction nucleotides: 7. The CDR3 is 17 amino acids. CDR3 DNA sequence: TGTGCCAGCTCACCTTCTAGCGGGCGGGTCTCCTACAATGAGCAGTTCTTC. Its translation: CASSPSSGRVSYNEQFF.

In the case of this clonotype: One base away lies a much larger clone, so this may be a sequencing read error. V is TRBV3-1 and J is TRBJ2-5; no clear D gene. The CDR3 runs 13 residues. Germline CDR1 and CDR2: LGHDT and YNNKEL (reference sequence). This CDR3 is CDSSTVRPKTQYF. The CDR3 DNA reads TGTGACAGCAGTACCGTGAGGCCTAAGACCCAGTACTTC.

This clonotype showed up many times. V usage is TRBV6-2 or TRBV6-3 and J usage is TRBJ2-5; TRBD1 or TRBD2 may be the D gene (5 bases each). V lost 4 bases and J 2 bases, leaving 8 bases between the germline ends. This CDR3 has 13 residues. Germline CDR1 MNHEY, CDR2 SVGEGT. In DNA, the CDR3 is TGTGCCAGCAGTTGGGGACCACAAGAGACCCAGTACTTC. It translates to CASSWGPQETQYF.

This clonotype was detected a few times. The DNA is omitted, as the CDR3 cannot be located on it reliably, and the CDR3 follows TCRdb's listing. This chain links TRBV28 with TRBJ2-5; no check of the table's D call, TRBD1, against the DNA was made. The CDR3 totals 14 residues, both ends included. Germline loops: CDR1 MDHEN, CDR2 SYDVKM. The CDR3 loop is CASSFGQGAETRYF.

This clonotype has at least ten counts. The chain uses TRBV12-3 or TRBV12-4 and TRBJ2-7; a possible D gene is TRBD2 (5 bases). The CDR3 length is 13 residues. Trimming cost V 3 bases and J 4 bases, with 10 bases left between them. The CDR3 loop is CASSFGRLYEQYF. The CDR3 DNA follows: TGTGCCAGCAGTTTCGGGCGACTATACGAGCAGTACTTC.

The genes are TRBV7-9 and TRBJ1-1; 9 nucleotides match TRBD1. Germline lookup yields CDR1 SEHNR and CDR2 FQNEAQ (reference sequence). This CDR3 is built from 16 residues. V dropped 5 bases and J dropped 3; count of bases not matched to a gene: 10. DNA for the CDR3: TGTGCCAGCAGCCCCGGGACAGGGAGTCTGGACACTGAAGCTTTCTTT. Its protein product is CASSPGTGSLDTEAFF.

In its sample, this clonotype was seen many times. This chain links TRBV30 with TRBJ1-1; 8 nucleotides agree with TRBD1. CDR1 GTSNPN and CDR2 SVGIG come from the germline V gene (reference sequence). The CDR3 runs 13 residues. The V and J ends lost 5 bases and 1 base, in that order; junction bases with no gene match: 3. CDR3 nucleotide sequence: TGTGCCTGGGCTGGACAGGGGAACACTGAAGCTTTCTTT. This codes for CAWAGQGNTEAFF. Looking up the rest from reference TRBV30 and TRBJ1-1 gives the full variable domain: SQTIHQWPATLVQPVGSPLSLECTVEGTSNPNLYWYRQAAGRGLQLLFYSVGIGQISSEVPQNLSASRPQDRQFILSSKKLLLSDSGFYLCAWAGQGNTEAFFGQGTRLTVV.

As concerns this clonotype: This sequence may be a read error, since a much larger clone differs from it by one base. Because the CDR3 is missing its conserved closing phenylalanine or tryptophan, this is likely a read error. The rearrangement links TRBV7-9 to TRBJ2-5; D is perhaps TRBD2 (6 bases). V was clipped by 11 bases and J by 2 bases, with 9 bases between them. Germline V gives CDR1 SEHNR, CDR2 FQNEAQ (reference sequence). This CDR3 comprises 11 residues. In DNA, the CDR3 is TGTGCCTTTCGGGGGCAAGAGACCCAGTACTCC. Its translation is CAFRGQETQYS.

A remark on this clonotype: This may be a read error, as it is one base from a much larger clone. The chain couples TRBV3-1 to TRBJ2-2; the D is unclear. Germline CDR1 and CDR2: LGHDT and YNNKEL (reference sequence). V lost 4 bases to trimming and J lost 8 bases, with 14 bases between them. The CDR3 is made up of 14 amino acids. The CDR3 sequence: CASSPRGSCGELFF. For the CDR3, the DNA is TGTGCCAGCAGCCCCCGAGGCAGCTGTGGGGAGCTGTTTTTT. Combining the CDR3 with reference TRBV3-1 and TRBJ2-2 gives the whole variable domain DTAVSQTPKYLVTQMGNDKSIKCEQNLGHDTMYWYKQDSKKFLKIMFSYNNKELIINETVPNRFSPKSPDKAHLNLHINSLELGDSAVYFCASSPRGSCGELFFGEGSRLTVL.